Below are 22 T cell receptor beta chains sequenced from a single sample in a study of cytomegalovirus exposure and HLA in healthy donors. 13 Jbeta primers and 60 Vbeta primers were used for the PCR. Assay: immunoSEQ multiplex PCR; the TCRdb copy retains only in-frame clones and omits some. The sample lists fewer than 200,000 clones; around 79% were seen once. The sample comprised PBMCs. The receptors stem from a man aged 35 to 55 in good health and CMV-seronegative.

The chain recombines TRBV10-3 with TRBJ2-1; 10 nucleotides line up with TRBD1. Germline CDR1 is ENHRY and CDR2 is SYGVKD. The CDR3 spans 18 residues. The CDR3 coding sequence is TGTGCAAGCGACAGGGGGCTTGGACGGGTCGGGGGAGGCAATGAGCAGTTCTTC. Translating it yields CASDRGLGRVGGGNEQFF.

This CDR3 is CASSPPVQETQYF. CDR3 nucleotides: TGTGCCAGCAGCCCCCCGGTCCAAGAGACCCAGTACTTC. This sequence joins TRBV7-2 and TRBJ2-5; D is unresolved. The CDR3 has 13 residues. Between the trimmed V and J ends, which lost 5 bases and 1 base, there was a span of 8 bases. Per germline, CDR1 SGHTA and CDR2 FQGNSA.

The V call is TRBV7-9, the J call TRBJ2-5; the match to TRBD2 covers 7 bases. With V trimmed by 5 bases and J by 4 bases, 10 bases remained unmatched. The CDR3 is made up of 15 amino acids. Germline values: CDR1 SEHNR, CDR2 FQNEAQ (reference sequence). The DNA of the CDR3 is TGTGCCAGCAGCCCCTTTGGGGGGGGGACAGAGACCCAGTACTTC. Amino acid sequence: CASSPFGGGTETQYF.

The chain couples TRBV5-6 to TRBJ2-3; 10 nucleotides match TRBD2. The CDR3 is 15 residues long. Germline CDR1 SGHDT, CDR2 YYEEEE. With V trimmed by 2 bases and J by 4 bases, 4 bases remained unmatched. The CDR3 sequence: CASSLPSGGPDTQYF. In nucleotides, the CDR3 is TGTGCCAGCAGCTTACCTAGCGGGGGACCAGATACGCAGTATTTT. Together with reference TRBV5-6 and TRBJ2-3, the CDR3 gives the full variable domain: DAGVTQSPTHLIKTRGQQVTLRCSPKSGHDTVSWYQQALGQGPQFIFQYYEEEERQRGNFPDRFSGHQFPNYSSELNVNALLLGDSALYLCASSLPSGGPDTQYFGPGTRLTVL.

This CDR3 is CASRGTGGISRNEKLFF. The CDR3 DNA reads TGTGCCAGCAGAGGGACAGGGGGGATATCTAGGAATGAAAAACTGTTTTTT. This chain joins TRBV2 and TRBJ1-4, with 11 bases aligning to TRBD1. The germline V gene encodes CDR1 SNHLY and CDR2 FYNNEI. V was clipped by 6 bases and J by 5 bases; unmatched bases: 11. This CDR3 is built from 17 residues.

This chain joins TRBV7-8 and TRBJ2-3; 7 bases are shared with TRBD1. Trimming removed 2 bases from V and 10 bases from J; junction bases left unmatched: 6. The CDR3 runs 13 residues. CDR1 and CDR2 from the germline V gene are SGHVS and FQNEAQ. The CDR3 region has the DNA TGTGCCAGCAGCTTATCGACAGGGTCATCGCAGTATTTT. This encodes CASSLSTGSSQYF.

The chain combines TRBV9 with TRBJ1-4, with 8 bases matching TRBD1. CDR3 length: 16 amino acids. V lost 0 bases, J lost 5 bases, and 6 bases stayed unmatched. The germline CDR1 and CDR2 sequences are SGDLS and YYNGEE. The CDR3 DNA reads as TGTGCCAGCAGCGTAGAACGGACAGGGTCAAATGAAAAACTGTTTTTT. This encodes CASSVERTGSNEKLFF.

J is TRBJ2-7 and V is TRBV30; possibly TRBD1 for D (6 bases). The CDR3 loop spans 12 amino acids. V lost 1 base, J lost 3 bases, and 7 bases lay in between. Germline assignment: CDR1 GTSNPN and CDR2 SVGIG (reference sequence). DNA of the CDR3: TGTGCCTGGAGTGGCAGGGGCTACGAGCAGTACTTC. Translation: CAWSGRGYEQYF.

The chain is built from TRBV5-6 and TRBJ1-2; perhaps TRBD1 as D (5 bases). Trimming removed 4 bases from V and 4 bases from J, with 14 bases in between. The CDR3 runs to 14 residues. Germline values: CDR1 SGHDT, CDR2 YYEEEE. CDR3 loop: CASSRIATAYGYTF. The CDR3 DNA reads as TGTGCCAGCAGCAGGATTGCGACAGCCTATGGCTACACCTTC.

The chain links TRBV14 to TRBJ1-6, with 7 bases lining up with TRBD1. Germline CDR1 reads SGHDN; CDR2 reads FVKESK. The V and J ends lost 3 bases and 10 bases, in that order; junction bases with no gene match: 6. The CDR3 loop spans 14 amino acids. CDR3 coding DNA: TGTGCCAGCAGCCAGGAGACAGGGCAATCACCCCTCCACTTT. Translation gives CASSQETGQSPLHF.

Written as DNA, the CDR3 is TGTGCCAGCAGCGCTACAGGAATACACGAGACCCAGTACTTC. Its protein is CASSATGIHETQYF. The V call is TRBV9, the J call TRBJ2-5; possible D gene TRBD1, 5 bases. Per the germline V gene, CDR1 is SGDLS and CDR2 is YYNGEE. CDR3 length: 14 amino acids. V was trimmed by 3 bases and J by 5 bases, leaving 14 bases between them.

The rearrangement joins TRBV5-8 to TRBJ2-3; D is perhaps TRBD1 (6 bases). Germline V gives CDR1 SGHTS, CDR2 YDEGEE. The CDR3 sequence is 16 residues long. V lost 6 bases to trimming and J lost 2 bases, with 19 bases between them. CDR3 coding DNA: TGTGCCAGCACCACAAAACGGACAGAGAACACAGATACGCAGTATTTT. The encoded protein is CASTTKRTENTDTQYF.

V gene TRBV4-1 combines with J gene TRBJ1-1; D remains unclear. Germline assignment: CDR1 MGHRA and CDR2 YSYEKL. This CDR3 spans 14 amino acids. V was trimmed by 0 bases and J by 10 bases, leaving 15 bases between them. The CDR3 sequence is CASSQDFSSRGAFF. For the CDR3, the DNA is TGCGCCAGCAGCCAAGATTTTTCTTCAAGAGGAGCTTTCTTT.

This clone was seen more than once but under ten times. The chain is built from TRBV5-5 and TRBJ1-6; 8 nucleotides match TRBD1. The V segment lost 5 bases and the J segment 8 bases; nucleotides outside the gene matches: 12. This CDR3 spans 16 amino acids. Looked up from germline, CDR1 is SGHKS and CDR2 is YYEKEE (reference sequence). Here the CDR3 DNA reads TGTGCCAGCAGTTTGACCCCAGGGGGCTCGGATTCACCCCTCCACTTT. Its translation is CASSLTPGGSDSPLHF.

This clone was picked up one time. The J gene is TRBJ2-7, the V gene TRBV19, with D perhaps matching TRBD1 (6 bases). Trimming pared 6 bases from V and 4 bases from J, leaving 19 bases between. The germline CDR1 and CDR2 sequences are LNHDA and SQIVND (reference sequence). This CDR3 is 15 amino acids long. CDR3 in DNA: TGTGCCAGTAGGGTGGGGGCAGCAGAAATTTACGAGCAGTACTTC. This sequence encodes CASRVGAAEIYEQYF. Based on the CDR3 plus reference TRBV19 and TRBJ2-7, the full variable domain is DGGITQSPKYLFRKEGQNVTLSCEQNLNHDAMYWYRQDPGQGLRLIYYSQIVNDFQKGDIAEGYSVSREKKESFPLTVTSAQKNPTAFYLCASRVGAAEIYEQYFGPGTRLTVT.

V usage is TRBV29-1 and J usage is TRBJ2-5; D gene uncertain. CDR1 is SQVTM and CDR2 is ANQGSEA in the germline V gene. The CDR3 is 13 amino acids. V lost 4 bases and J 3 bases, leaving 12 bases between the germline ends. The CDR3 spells CSVVSLLEETQYF. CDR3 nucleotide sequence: TGCAGCGTTGTTAGCCTTTTGGAAGAGACCCAGTACTTC.

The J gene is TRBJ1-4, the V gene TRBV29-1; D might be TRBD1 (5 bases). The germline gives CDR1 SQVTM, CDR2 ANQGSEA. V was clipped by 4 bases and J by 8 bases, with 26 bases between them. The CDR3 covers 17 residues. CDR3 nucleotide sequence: TGCAGCGTTGGGGGGGTTTTTAGCGGCCCGTTTTGGGAAAAACTGTTTTTT. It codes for CSVGGVFSGPFWEKLFF.

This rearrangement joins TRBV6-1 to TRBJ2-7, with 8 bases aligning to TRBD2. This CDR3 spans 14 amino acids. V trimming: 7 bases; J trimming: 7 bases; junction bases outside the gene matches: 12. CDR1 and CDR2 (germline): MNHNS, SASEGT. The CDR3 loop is CASNLGGLAGEQYF. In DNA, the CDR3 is TGTGCCAGCAACCTCGGGGGGTTAGCGGGGGAGCAGTACTTC.

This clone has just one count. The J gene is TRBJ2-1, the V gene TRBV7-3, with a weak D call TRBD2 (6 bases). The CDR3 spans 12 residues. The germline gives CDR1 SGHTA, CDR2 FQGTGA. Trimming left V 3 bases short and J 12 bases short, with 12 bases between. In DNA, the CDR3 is TGTGCCAGCAGCTTGGGACTCCTAGTGCAGTTCTTC. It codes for CASSLGLLVQFF.

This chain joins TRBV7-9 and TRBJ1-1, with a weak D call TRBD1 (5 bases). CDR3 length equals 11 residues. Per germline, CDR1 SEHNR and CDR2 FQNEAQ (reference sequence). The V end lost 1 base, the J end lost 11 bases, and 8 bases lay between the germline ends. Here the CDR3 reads CASSLEGLAFF. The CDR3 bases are TGTGCCAGCAGCTTAGAGGGGTTGGCTTTCTTT.

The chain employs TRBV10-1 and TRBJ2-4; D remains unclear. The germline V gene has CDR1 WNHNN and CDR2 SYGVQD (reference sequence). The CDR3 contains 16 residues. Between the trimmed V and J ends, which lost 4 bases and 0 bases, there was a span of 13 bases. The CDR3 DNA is TGCGCCAGCAGTGGAGGAGAGACCTTAGCCAAAAACATTCAGTACTTC. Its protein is CASSGGETLAKNIQYF.

The CDR3 coding sequence is TGTGCCAGCAGGGCGGACATTTACGAGCAGTACTTC. Translated: CASRADIYEQYF. This chain connects TRBV2 to TRBJ2-7; D perhaps matches TRBD1 (5 bases). The V end lost 6 bases, the J end lost 4 bases, and 10 bases lay between the germline ends. This CDR3 spans 12 amino acids. Germline CDR1 SNHLY, CDR2 FYNNEI.